These 16 T cell receptor beta chains came from one sample sequenced in a study of T cell responses to AZD1222 COVID-19 vaccine. Repertoires were generated with immunoSEQ multiplex PCR, while TCRdb's copy carries only in-frame clones and drops some. In the table there are about 120,000 clones, 70% to 90% of which are singletons. Sequencing was performed on peripheral blood, taken on day 0 of AZD1222 vaccination. Receptor source: an adult in good health.

CDR3 sequence: CASSQGQGRGYTIYF. The CDR3 DNA reads as TGCGCCAGCAGCCAAGGACAGGGTCGAGGATACACCATATATTTT. The V gene is TRBV4-1, the J gene TRBJ1-3, with 7 bases identical to TRBD1. The V gene's germline CDR1 is MGHRA and CDR2 YSYEKL. This CDR3 contains 15 residues. Unmatched junction bases numbered 8, after V lost 1 base and J lost 8 bases.

The DNA for the CDR3 is TGTGCCAGCAGCTTAGACGGCATCTCCTACGAGCAGTACTTC. This gives the protein CASSLDGISYEQYF. The J gene is TRBJ2-7, the V gene TRBV7-9; D is ambiguous. Germline V gives CDR1 SEHNR, CDR2 FQNEAQ (reference sequence). Trimming took off 1 base at V and 0 bases at J, with 7 bases between the two ends. The CDR3 totals 14 residues.

The J gene is TRBJ1-4, the V gene TRBV11-2; 10 positions agree with TRBD1. The CDR3 runs to 15 residues. Per germline, CDR1 SGHAT and CDR2 FQNNGV. Losses at the gene ends were 5 bases for V and 3 bases for J; bases not matched to a gene: 3. The CDR3 protein is CASSPGQGANEKLFF. The CDR3 DNA follows: TGTGCCAGCAGCCCCGGACAGGGGGCTAATGAAAAACTGTTTTTT.

The CDR3 spells CASSVGLAVNTDTQYF. The CDR3 bases are TGTGCCAGCAGCGTAGGACTAGCGGTTAACACAGATACGCAGTATTTT. The J gene is TRBJ2-3, the V gene TRBV9, with 9 bases matching TRBD2. This CDR3 has 16 residues. V shed 0 bases and J 2 bases; nucleotides not matched to a gene: 4. The germline gives CDR1 SGDLS, CDR2 YYNGEE.

This clone came up a few times. This chain uses TRBV7-8 with TRBJ1-4; no definite D call. The germline CDR1 and CDR2 sequences are SGHVS and FQNEAQ. Trimming shortened V by 1 base and J by 8 bases, and 14 bases separated the two germline ends. The CDR3 length is 15 residues. CDR3 residues: CASSLGRRFGEKLFF. The DNA for the CDR3 is TGTGCCAGCAGCTTAGGCCGTAGGTTCGGAGAAAAACTGTTTTTT.

The chain uses TRBV4-1 and TRBJ1-1; D gene unclear. Germline values: CDR1 MGHRA, CDR2 YSYEKL. The ends were cut back, 7 bases at V and 1 base at J, with 7 bases in the middle. The CDR3 sequence is 12 residues long. The CDR3 nucleotides are TGCGCCAGCAAGGTAGGGAACACTGAAGCTTTCTTT. Protein product: CASKVGNTEAFF.

This chain links TRBV14 with TRBJ1-5, with 7 bases fitting TRBD1. The CDR3 is 14 amino acids. Germline V gene lookup returns CDR1 SGHDN and CDR2 FVKESK. J gave up 6 bases and V 4 bases, and 6 bases lay outside the gene matches. CDR3 protein: CASSPTGIGQPQHF. The CDR3 DNA reads as TGTGCCAGCAGCCCGACAGGGATCGGTCAGCCCCAGCATTTT.

V usage is TRBV7-9 and J usage is TRBJ1-1, with D unresolved. The CDR3 extends over 14 amino acids. Germline V gene lookup returns CDR1 SEHNR and CDR2 FQNEAQ (reference sequence). Trimming removed 3 bases at V and 6 bases at J, with 14 bases between. This CDR3 reads CASSLPLDKAEAFF. The CDR3 bases are TGTGCCAGCAGCTTGCCACTCGACAAGGCTGAAGCTTTCTTT. The complete variable domain, with remaining parts taken from reference TRBV7-9 and TRBJ1-1, reads DTGVSQNPRHKITKRGQNVTFRCDPISEHNRLYWYRQTLGQGPEFLTYFQNEAQLEKSRLLSDRFSAERPKGSFSTLEIQRTEQGDSAMYLCASSLPLDKAEAFFGQGTRLTVV.

This clone was seen just once. V gene TRBV6-1 combines with J gene TRBJ2-7; 7 bases agree with TRBD2. J lost 1 base, V lost 11 bases, and 8 bases had no gene match. Germline assignment: CDR1 MNHNS and CDR2 SASEGT. This CDR3 has 13 residues. In DNA form, the CDR3 reads TGTGCCCGTAGGGGAGGGACGTCCTACGAGCAGTACTTC. Encoded protein: CARRGGTSYEQYF.

The genes are TRBV6-5 and TRBJ1-1; 9 bases line up with TRBD1. Trimming at V came to 6 bases and at J to 10 bases, leaving 12 bases not matched to a gene. Germline V CDR1 and CDR2: MNHEY, SVGAGI. This CDR3 spans 14 amino acids. This chain's CDR3 is CASRPNRGQGGAFF. The CDR3 DNA sequence: TGTGCCAGCAGGCCGAACAGGGGGCAAGGAGGAGCTTTCTTT.

The chain uses TRBV5-4 and TRBJ1-4, with TRBD1 as a possible D gene (6 bases). V was cut by 4 bases and J by 3 bases, with 13 bases left in between. This CDR3 contains 15 residues. Germline V gene sequence: CDR1 SGHNT, CDR2 YYREEE (reference sequence). CDR3 nucleotides: TGTGCCAGCAGCCCCACCCGGGGGCCTAATGAAAAACTGTTTTTT. It specifies CASSPTRGPNEKLFF.

The sample holds one count of this clone. The chain uses TRBV7-9 and TRBJ2-3; 8 bases fit TRBD2. CDR3 length: 13 residues. CDR1 SEHNR and CDR2 FQNEAQ come from the germline V gene (reference sequence). J gave up 14 bases and V 2 bases, and 9 bases lay outside the gene matches. CDR3 residues: CASSLPIVAGGYF. CDR3 DNA sequence: TGTGCCAGCAGCTTACCTATCGTGGCGGGAGGGTATTTT.

CDR3 sequence: CASSLGQVNTEAFF. Here the CDR3 DNA reads TGCGCCAGCAGCTTGGGTCAGGTGAACACTGAAGCTTTCTTT. The rearrangement joins TRBV5-1 to TRBJ1-1; D is unresolved. There are 14 residues in the CDR3. CDR1 SGHRS and CDR2 YFSETQ come from the germline V gene. Trimming left V 0 bases short and J 0 bases short, with 6 bases between.

This CDR3 reads CASSSREYEQYF. CDR3 DNA sequence: TGTGCCAGCAGTTCCCGAGAGTACGAGCAGTACTTC. This sequence joins TRBV28 and TRBJ2-7; unclear D gene. The CDR3 is 12 residues long. Germline assignment: CDR1 MDHEN and CDR2 SYDVKM. V was cut by 4 bases and J by 4 bases, with 8 bases left in between.

Concerning this clone: The junction does not match germline at one end; this may be a read error. The V call is TRBV7-7, the J call TRBJ2-3; no clear D. CDR3 length: 15 residues. Germline V gene sequence: CDR1 SSHAT, CDR2 FNYEAQ (reference sequence). The CDR3 nucleotides are TGTGCTAGCAGCTTAACTGGGTTAGGCACAGATACGCAGTATTTT. Protein product: CASSLTGLGTDTQYF.

In this sample, this clone turned up once. The chain combines TRBV10-3 with TRBJ1-1; no reliable D call. Per germline, CDR1 ENHRY and CDR2 SYGVKD. V lost 7 bases and J 4 bases, leaving 13 bases between the germline ends. CDR3 length: 13 residues. The CDR3 spells CAIMTNVGTEAFF. For the CDR3, the DNA is TGTGCCATCATGACGAACGTTGGCACTGAAGCTTTCTTT.